The rows below give T cell receptor beta chains drawn from one sample of a study of blood T cell repertoires in COVID-19. Using immunoSEQ multiplex PCR, the repertoire was profiled, and TCRdb retains in-frame clones only, with some absent. The repertoire holds hundreds of thousands of clones, with approximately 91% as singletons. The material sequenced was peripheral blood. The source is a woman between 65 and 79 years old with COVID-19, enrolled during active disease. CDR3s include the opening cysteine and the closing phenylalanine or tryptophan. The D gene is left open where the match is weak. Not every row has a clone size; where given, it reads once, few, many or a size class.

.,TRBD2,TRBV27,TRBJ2-3,TGTGCCAGCAGTTTGGGACTAGCGGGGGCGCATACGCAGTATTTT,CASSLGLAGAHTQYF
.,TRBD1,TRBV28,TRBJ1-2,TGTGCCAGCAGTCAGCCGACAGGGGCCTATGGCTACACCTTC,CASSQPTGAYGYTF
once,.,TRBV29-1,TRBJ1-1,TGCAGCGTTGTTAAACAGGGAGGGCAAACTGAAGCTTTCTTT,CSVVKQGGQTEAFF
.,.,TRBV5-1,TRBJ2-3,TGCGCCAGCAGCTTGGGGGCAGGGACAGATACGCAGTATTTT,CASSLGAGTDTQYF
once,TRBD1,TRBV27,TRBJ1-1,TGTGCCAGCAGATCCCTTGGGACAGGGCAAAAAACTGAAGCTTTCTTT,CASRSLGTGQKTEAFF
.,TRBD2,TRBV28,TRBJ2-1,TGTGCCAGCAGTACCCCCCCGGGTGTAGCGGGGGGCTTATACAATGAGCAGTTCTTC,CASSTPPGVAGGLYNEQFF
large,.,TRBV3-1/TRBV3-2,TRBJ1-2,TGTGCCAGCAGCCAAGTTGCAGGGCCTAACTATGGCTACACCTTC,CASSQVAGPNYGYTF
few,TRBD2,TRBV7-9,TRBJ2-1,TGTGCCAGCAGCGCCAGAGCTAGCGGGGTTCGGGAGCAGTTCTTC,CASSARASGVREQFF
.,.,TRBV7-9,TRBJ1-3,TGTGCCAGCAGGCCAGTGACGGAGAGCTCTGGAAACACCATATATTTT,CASRPVTESSGNTIYF
.,TRBD2,TRBV6-1,TRBJ2-3,TGTGCCAGCAGTGAAAGCGGGGGGGCTATAGATACGCAGTATTTT,CASSESGGAIDTQYF
once,.,TRBV6-1,TRBJ1-3,TGTGCCAGCAGTGAAGCAGGCAGGGTGACTGGAAACACCATATATTTT,CASSEAGRVTGNTIYF
.,TRBD1,TRBV20-1,TRBJ1-4,TGCAGTGCTAGTGATGAGGGGGCGAAGGAAAAACTGTTTTTT,CSASDEGAKEKLFF
.,.,TRBV2,TRBJ2-7,TGTGCCAGCAGTCGAACGGGGGAGCAGTACTTC,CASSRTGEQYF
.,.,TRBV27,TRBJ1-5,TGTGCCAGCAGAGGCGGTCAGCCCCAGCATTTT,CASRGGQPQHF
.,TRBD1,TRBV5-1,TRBJ1-4,TGCGCCAGCCGACAGGGCTTGAATGAAAAACTGTTTTTT,CASRQGLNEKLFF
once,TRBD1,TRBV2,TRBJ2-7,TGTGCCAGCAGTGTAATGACAGGGGGCCCCTACGAGCAGTACTTC,CASSVMTGGPYEQYF
.,.,TRBV15,TRBJ1-3,TGTGCCACCAGCAGAGATCCCTACCCGGGAAACACCATATATTTT,CATSRDPYPGNTIYF
.,.,TRBV2,TRBJ1-4,TGTGCCAGCACCCGGTTGCCGCAGGGAAAACTGTTTTTT,CASTRLPQGKLFF
.,.,TRBV5-4,TRBJ1-1,TGTGCCAGCACCGATGGCCGGGTAAACACTGAAGCTTTCTTT,CASTDGRVNTEAFF
.,.,TRBV18,TRBJ2-1,TGTGCCAGCTCACTACTAGACAATGAGCAGTTCTTC,CASSLLDNEQFF
.,.,TRBV6-5,TRBJ2-2,TGTGCCAGCAGTTACTCAGGCCAGGTCGGGGAGCTGTTTTTT,CASSYSGQVGELFF
few,TRBD2,TRBV9,TRBJ2-7,TGTGCCAGCAGCGGAACCGGGGGGGCCGGGTACGAGCAGTACTTC,CASSGTGGAGYEQYF
.,TRBD1,TRBV5-4,TRBJ1-2,TGTGCCAGCAGCCCGACAGGGGATGCTAACTATGGCTACACCTTC,CASSPTGDANYGYTF
.,TRBD1,TRBV30,TRBJ1-5,TGTGCCTGGGCCCAGGGGGTTGGGCCCCAGCATTTT,CAWAQGVGPQHF
.,TRBD1,TRBV19,TRBJ1-1,TGTGCCAGTAGTATATGGACAGGGCTGAACACTGAAGCTTTCTTT,CASSIWTGLNTEAFF
.,.,TRBV5-8,TRBJ1-3,TGTGCCAGCAGCTTGCGGACCGGGAGCAGCTCTGGAAACACCATATATTTT,CASSLRTGSSSGNTIYF
.,.,TRBV21-1,TRBJ2-7,TGTGCCAGCAGCAAAGGGACTAGCGGCCGCTCCTACGAGCAGTACTTC,CASSKGTSGRSYEQYF
.,TRBD2,TRBV13,TRBJ2-7,TGTGCCAGCAGCCCTCGCGGGGGAAACTCCTACGAGCAGTACTTC,CASSPRGGNSYEQYF
.,TRBD2,TRBV29-1,TRBJ2-5,TGCAGCGTTGAAACGAGAGCGGGGCAAGAGACCCAGTACTTC,CSVETRAGQETQYF
.,TRBD1,TRBV5-1,TRBJ1-2,TGCGCCAGCAGCTCAGGACAGGATTATGGCTACACCTTC,CASSSGQDYGYTF
once,.,TRBV6-1,TRBJ1-5,TGTGCCAGCAGTGGCGTCAGGTCCTATCAGCCCCAGCATTTT,CASSGVRSYQPQHF
.,.,TRBV12-3/TRBV12-4,TRBJ1-6,TGTGCCAGCAGTTTCGCAGGGGATTCACCCCTCCACTTT,CASSFAGDSPLHF
.,TRBD1,TRBV4-1,TRBJ2-7,TGCGCCAGCAGCCATTTCCTGACAGGGGAATACGAGCAGTACTTC,CASSHFLTGEYEQYF
.,TRBD1,TRBV28,TRBJ2-7,TGTGCCAGCACTTTTAAACGAAGAACAGGGGCAACGACCTACGAGCAGTACTTC,CASTFKRRTGATTYEQYF
.,TRBD1,TRBV10-3,TRBJ1-4,TGTGCCATCAGTCGCGGACAGGGGGGTTCGACTAATGAAAAACTGTTTTTT,CAISRGQGGSTNEKLFF
.,TRBD1,TRBV12-5,TRBJ2-1,TGTGCTAGTGGTCCCTCCGGGACAGCCTACTACAATGAGCAGTTCTTC,CASGPSGTAYYNEQFF
once,.,TRBV29-1,TRBJ2-7,TGCAGAGTTTCGGGACACGGTCGCTACGAGCAGTACTTC,CRVSGHGRYEQYF
.,TRBD1,TRBV28,TRBJ2-4,TGTGCCAGCAGTTTAGCAGGGGGAAACATTCAGTACTTC,CASSLAGGNIQYF
.,TRBD2,TRBV19,TRBJ2-1,TGTGCCAGTAGTATGTTGGGACTAGCGGGGGGATACAATGAGCAGTTCTTC,CASSMLGLAGGYNEQFF
.,TRBD1,TRBV24-1,TRBJ1-4,TGTGCCACCAGTGATTCTTCGGGACAGGGACATGAAAAACTGTTTTTT,CATSDSSGQGHEKLFF
.,TRBD1,TRBV12-5,TRBJ1-1,TGTGCTAGTGGCCCAGGACAGGGAGCTTTCTTT,CASGPGQGAFF
.,.,TRBV10-2,TRBJ1-5,TGCGCCAGCAGCGGACAGCTAAATCAGCCCCAGCATTTT,CASSGQLNQPQHF
.,.,TRBV14,TRBJ1-1,TGTGCCAGCAGCCGCCTGGGGGGATTGGACACTGAAGCTTTCTTT,CASSRLGGLDTEAFF
.,TRBD1,TRBV11-2,TRBJ1-2,TGTGCCAGCAGCTTAGGGCAGGGGGTGAGGGGCTATGGCTACACCTTC,CASSLGQGVRGYGYTF
once,TRBD1,TRBV5-1,TRBJ2-7,TGCGCCAGCAGCCTGGGACAGGGGGCAAGGGAGCAGTACTTC,CASSLGQGAREQYF
.,TRBD1,TRBV18,TRBJ1-1,TGTGCCAGCTCACGGGACAGAAACACTGAAGCTTTCTTT,CASSRDRNTEAFF